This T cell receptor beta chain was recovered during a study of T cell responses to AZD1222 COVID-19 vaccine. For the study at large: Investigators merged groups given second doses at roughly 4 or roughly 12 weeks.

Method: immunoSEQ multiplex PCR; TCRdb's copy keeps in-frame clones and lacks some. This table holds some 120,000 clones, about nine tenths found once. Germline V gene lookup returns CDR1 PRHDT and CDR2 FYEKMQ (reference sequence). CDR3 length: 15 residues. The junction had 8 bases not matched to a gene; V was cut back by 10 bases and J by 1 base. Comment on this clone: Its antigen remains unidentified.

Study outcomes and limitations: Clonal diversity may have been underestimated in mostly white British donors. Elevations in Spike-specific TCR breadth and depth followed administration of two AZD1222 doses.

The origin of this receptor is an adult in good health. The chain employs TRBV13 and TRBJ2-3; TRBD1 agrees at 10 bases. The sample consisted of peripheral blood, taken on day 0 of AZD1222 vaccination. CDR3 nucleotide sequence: TGTGCCACGATGACAGGGGGCAGGGGCACAGATACGCAGTATTTT. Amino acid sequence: CATMTGGRGTDTQYF. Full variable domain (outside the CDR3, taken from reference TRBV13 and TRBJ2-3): AAGVIQSPRHLIKEKRETATLKCYPIPRHDTVYWYQQGPGQDPQFLISFYEKMQSDKGSIPDRFSAQQFSDYHSELNMSSLELGDSALYFCATMTGGRGTDTQYFGPGTRLTVL.